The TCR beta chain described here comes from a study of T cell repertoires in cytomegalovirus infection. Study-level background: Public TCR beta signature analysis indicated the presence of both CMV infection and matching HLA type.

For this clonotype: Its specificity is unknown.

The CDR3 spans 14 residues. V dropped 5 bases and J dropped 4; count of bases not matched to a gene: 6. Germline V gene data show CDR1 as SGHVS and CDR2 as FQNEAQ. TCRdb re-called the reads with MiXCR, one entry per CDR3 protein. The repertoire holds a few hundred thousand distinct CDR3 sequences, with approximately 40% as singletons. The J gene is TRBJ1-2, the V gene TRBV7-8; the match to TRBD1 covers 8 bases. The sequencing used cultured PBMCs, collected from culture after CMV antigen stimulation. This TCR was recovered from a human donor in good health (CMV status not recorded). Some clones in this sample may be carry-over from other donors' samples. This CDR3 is CASSRTQGVYGYTF. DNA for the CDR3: TGTGCCAGCAGCCGAACACAGGGGGTCTATGGCTACACCTTC.